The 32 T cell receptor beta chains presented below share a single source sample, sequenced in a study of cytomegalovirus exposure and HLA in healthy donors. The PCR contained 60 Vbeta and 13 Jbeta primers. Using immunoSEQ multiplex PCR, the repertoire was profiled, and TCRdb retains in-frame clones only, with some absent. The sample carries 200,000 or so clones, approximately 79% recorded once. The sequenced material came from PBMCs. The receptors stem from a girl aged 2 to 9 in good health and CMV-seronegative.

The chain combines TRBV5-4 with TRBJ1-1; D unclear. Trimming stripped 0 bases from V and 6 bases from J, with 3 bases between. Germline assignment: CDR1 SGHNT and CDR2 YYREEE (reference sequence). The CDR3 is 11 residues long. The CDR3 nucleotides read TGTGCCAGCAGCTTGGGAGCTGAAGCTTTCTTT. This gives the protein CASSLGAEAFF.

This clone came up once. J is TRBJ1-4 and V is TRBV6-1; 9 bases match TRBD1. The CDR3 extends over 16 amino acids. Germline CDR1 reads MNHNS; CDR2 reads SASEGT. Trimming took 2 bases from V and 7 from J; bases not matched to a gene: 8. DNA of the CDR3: TGTGCCAGCAGTGAACCCACAGGGGGCTTAGGTGAAAAACTGTTTTTT. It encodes CASSEPTGGLGEKLFF.

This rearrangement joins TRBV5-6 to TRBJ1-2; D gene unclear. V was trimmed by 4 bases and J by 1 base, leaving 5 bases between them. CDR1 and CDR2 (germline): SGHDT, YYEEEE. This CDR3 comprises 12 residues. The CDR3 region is CASSPGNYGYTF. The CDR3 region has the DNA TGTGCCAGCAGCCCAGGTAACTATGGCTACACCTTC.

The CDR3 is CSVRPLKNTEAFF. The CDR3 DNA reads as TGCAGCGTCCGTCCTTTAAAGAACACTGAAGCTTTCTTT. The chain combines TRBV29-1 with TRBJ1-1; the D is unclear. Trimming took off 6 bases at V and 1 base at J, with 12 bases between the two ends. CDR1 and CDR2 from the germline V gene are SQVTM and ANQGSEA. The CDR3 loop spans 13 amino acids.

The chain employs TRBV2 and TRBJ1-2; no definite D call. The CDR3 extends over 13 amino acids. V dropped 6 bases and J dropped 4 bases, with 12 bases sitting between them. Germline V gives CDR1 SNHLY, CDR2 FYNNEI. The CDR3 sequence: CASRRTESYGYTF. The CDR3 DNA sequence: TGTGCCAGCAGACGAACAGAATCCTATGGCTACACCTTC.

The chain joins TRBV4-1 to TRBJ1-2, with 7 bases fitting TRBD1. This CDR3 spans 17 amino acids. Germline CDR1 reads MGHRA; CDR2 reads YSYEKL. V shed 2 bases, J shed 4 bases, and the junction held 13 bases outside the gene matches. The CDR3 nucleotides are TGCGCCAGCAGCCAACTCACAGGGGCCGGCCCTAGCTATGGCTACACCTTC. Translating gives CASSQLTGAGPSYGYTF.

The CDR3 sequence: CASSLTDQPQHF. CDR3 in DNA: TGTGCCAGCAGCTTGACTGATCAGCCCCAGCATTTT. This chain connects TRBV5-6 to TRBJ1-5; D is ambiguous. The V and J ends lost 1 base and 5 bases respectively, with 4 bases between them. Looked up from germline, CDR1 is SGHDT and CDR2 is YYEEEE. The CDR3 runs 12 residues.

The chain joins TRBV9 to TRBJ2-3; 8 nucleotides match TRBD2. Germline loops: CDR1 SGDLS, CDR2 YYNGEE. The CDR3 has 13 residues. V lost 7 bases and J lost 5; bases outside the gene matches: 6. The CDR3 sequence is CASGGAGGDTQYF. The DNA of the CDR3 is TGTGCCAGCGGAGGGGCGGGGGGAGATACGCAGTATTTT.

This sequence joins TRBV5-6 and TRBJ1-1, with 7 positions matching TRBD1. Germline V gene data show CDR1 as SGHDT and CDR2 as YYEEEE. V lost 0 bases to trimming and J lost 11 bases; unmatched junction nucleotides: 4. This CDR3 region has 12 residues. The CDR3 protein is CASSLGQGLAFF. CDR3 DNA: TGTGCCAGCAGCTTGGGACAGGGTCTGGCTTTCTTT.

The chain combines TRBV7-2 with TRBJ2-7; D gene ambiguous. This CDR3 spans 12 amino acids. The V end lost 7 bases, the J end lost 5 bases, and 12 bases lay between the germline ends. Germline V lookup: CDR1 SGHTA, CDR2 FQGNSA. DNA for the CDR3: TGTGCCAGCACCCTCAACTTTGACGAGCAGTACTTC. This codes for CASTLNFDEQYF.

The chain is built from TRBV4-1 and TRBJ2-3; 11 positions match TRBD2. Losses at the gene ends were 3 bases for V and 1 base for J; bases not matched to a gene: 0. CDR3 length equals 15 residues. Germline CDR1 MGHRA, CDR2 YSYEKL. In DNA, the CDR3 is TGCGCCAGCAGCCAGACTAGCGGGGGCACAGATACGCAGTATTTT. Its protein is CASSQTSGGTDTQYF.

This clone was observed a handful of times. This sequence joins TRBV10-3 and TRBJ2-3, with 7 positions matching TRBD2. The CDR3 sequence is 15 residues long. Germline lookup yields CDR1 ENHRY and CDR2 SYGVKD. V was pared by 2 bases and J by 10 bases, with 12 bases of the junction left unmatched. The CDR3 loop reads CAISEPATSSLAQYF. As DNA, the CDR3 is TGTGCCATCAGTGAGCCCGCGACTAGCTCCCTCGCGCAGTATTTT.

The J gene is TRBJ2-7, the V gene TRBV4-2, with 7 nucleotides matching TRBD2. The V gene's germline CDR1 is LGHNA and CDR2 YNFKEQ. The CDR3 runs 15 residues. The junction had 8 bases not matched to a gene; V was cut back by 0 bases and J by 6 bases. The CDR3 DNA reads TGTGCCAGCAGCCAAGATTTGGGAGGGAGTGGCGAGCAGTACTTC. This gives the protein CASSQDLGGSGEQYF.

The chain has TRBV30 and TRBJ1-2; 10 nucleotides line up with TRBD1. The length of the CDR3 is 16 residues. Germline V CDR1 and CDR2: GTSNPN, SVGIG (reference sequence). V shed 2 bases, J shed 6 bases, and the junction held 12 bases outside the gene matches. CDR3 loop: CAWSLTLTGGLDGYTF. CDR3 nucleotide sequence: TGTGCCTGGAGTTTAACCCTGACAGGGGGCCTAGATGGCTACACCTTC.

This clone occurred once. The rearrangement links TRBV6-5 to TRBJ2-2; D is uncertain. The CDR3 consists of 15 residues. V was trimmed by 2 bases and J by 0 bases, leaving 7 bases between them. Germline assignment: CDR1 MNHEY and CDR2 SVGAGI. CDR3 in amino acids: CASSYLAANTGELFF. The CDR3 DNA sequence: TGTGCCAGCAGTTACCTGGCGGCGAACACCGGGGAGCTGTTTTTT.

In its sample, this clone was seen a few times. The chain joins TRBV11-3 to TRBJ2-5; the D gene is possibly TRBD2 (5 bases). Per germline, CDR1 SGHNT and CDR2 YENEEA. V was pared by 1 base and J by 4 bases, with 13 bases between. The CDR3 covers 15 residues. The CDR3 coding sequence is TGTGCCAGCAGCTTAGGGGGAGTCCCGGGAGAGACCCAGTACTTC. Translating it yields CASSLGGVPGETQYF.

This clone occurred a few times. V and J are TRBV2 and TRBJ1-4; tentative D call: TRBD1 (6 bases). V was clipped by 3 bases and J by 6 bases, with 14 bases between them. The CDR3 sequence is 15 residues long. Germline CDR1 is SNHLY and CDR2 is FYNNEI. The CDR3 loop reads CASSEVPGDHEKLFF. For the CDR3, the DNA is TGTGCCAGCAGTGAGGTTCCAGGGGATCATGAAAAACTGTTTTTT.

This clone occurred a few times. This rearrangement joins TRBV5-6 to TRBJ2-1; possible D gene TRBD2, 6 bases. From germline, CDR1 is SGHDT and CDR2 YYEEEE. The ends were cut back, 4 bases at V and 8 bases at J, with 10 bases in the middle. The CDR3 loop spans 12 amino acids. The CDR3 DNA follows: TGTGCCAGCAGCACCCGGGACTATGAGCAGTTCTTC. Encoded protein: CASSTRDYEQFF. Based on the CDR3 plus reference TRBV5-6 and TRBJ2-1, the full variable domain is DAGVTQSPTHLIKTRGQQVTLRCSPKSGHDTVSWYQQALGQGPQFIFQYYEEEERQRGNFPDRFSGHQFPNYSSELNVNALLLGDSALYLCASSTRDYEQFFGPGTRLTVL.

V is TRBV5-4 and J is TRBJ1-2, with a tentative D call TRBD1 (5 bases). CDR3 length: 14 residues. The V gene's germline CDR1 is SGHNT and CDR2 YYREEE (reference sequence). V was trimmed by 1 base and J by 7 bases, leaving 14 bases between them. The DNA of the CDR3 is TGTGCCAGCAGCTTGCGGGACTGGACCGGTGGCTACACCTTC. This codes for CASSLRDWTGGYTF.

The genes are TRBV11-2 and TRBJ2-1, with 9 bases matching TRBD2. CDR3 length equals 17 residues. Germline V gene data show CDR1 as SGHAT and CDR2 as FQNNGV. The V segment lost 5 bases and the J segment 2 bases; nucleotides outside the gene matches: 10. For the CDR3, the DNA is TGTGCCAGCAGCCGAAAAAAAACTAGCGGGCCCTACAATGAGCAGTTCTTC. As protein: CASSRKKTSGPYNEQFF.

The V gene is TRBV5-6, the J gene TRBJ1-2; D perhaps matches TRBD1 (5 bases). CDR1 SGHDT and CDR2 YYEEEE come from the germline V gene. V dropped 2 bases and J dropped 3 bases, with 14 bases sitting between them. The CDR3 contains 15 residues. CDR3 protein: CASSFREAGDYGYTF. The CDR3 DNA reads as TGTGCCAGCAGCTTCAGAGAGGCGGGGGACTATGGCTACACCTTC.

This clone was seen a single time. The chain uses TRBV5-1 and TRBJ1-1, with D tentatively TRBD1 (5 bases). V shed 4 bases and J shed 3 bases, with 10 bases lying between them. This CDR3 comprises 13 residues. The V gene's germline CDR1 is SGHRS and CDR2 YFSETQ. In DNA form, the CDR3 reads TGCGCCAGCAGCGCACCAGGGTACACTGAAGCTTTCTTT. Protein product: CASSAPGYTEAFF.

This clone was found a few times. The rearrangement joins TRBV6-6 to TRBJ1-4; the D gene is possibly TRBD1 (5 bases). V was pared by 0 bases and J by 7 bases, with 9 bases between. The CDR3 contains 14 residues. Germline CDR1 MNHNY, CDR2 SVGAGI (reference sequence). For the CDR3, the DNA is TGTGCCAGCAGTTACTCGGGGCGGACTGAAAAACTGTTTTTT. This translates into CASSYSGRTEKLFF.

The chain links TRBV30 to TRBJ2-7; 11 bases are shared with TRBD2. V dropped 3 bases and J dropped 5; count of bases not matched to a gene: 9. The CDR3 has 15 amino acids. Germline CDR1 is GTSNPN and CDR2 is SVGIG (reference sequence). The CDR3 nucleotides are TGTGCCTGGAGGCAGACTAGCGGGGCCAGTGACGAGCAGTACTTC. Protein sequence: CAWRQTSGASDEQYF.

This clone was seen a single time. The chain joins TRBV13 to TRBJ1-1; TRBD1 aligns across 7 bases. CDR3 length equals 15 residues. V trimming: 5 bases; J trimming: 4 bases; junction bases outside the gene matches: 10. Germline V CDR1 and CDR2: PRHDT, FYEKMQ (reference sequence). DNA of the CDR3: TGTGCCAGCAGCCCCCGAGGCAGGGGGATCACTGAAGCTTTCTTT. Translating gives CASSPRGRGITEAFF.

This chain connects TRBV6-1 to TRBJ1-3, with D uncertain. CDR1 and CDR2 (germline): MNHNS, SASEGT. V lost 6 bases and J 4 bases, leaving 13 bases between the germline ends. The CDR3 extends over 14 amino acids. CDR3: CASSVGSLGNTIYF. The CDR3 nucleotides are TGTGCCAGCAGCGTCGGGAGCCTAGGAAACACCATATATTTT.

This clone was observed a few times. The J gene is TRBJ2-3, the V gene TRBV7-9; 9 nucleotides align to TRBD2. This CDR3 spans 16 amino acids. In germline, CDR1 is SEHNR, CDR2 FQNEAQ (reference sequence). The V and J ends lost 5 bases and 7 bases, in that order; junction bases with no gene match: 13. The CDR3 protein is CASSPKSGGIPHTQYF. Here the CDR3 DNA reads TGTGCCAGCAGCCCAAAAAGCGGGGGGATACCCCATACGCAGTATTTT.

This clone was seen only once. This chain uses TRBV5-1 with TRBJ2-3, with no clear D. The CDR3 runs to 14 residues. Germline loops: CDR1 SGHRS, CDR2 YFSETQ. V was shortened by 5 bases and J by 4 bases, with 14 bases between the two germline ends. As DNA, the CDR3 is TGCGCCAGCAGACCCCAAGTGAGTGCAGATACGCAGTATTTT. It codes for CASRPQVSADTQYF.

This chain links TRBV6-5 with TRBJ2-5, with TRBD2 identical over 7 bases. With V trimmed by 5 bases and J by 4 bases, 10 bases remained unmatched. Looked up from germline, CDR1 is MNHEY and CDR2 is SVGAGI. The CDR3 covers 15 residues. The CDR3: CASSQTSGGGETQYF. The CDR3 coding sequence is TGTGCCAGCAGTCAAACCAGTGGGGGGGGAGAGACCCAGTACTTC.

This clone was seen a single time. The DNA of the CDR3 is TGCGCCAGCAGCTTGGAATCAGGTGGTACGCAGTATTTT. The encoded protein is CASSLESGGTQYF. The rearrangement links TRBV5-1 to TRBJ2-3; no definite D call. The germline V and J ends were trimmed by 0 bases and 8 bases, with 10 bases remaining between them. The V gene's germline CDR1 is SGHRS and CDR2 YFSETQ. CDR3 length equals 13 residues.

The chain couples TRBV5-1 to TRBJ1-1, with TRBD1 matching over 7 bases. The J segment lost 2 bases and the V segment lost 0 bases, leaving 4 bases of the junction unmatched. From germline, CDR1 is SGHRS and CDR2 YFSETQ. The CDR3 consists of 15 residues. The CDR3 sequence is CASSLAAGGNTEAFF. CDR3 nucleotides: TGCGCCAGCAGCTTGGCAGCAGGGGGAAACACTGAAGCTTTCTTT.

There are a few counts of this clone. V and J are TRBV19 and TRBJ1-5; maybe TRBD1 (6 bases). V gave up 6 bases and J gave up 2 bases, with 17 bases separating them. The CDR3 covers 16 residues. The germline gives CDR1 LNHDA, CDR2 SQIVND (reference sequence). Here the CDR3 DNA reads TGTGCCAGTAGGGCTTACAGGGATTGGGGCAATCAGCCCCAGCATTTT. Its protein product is CASRAYRDWGNQPQHF.